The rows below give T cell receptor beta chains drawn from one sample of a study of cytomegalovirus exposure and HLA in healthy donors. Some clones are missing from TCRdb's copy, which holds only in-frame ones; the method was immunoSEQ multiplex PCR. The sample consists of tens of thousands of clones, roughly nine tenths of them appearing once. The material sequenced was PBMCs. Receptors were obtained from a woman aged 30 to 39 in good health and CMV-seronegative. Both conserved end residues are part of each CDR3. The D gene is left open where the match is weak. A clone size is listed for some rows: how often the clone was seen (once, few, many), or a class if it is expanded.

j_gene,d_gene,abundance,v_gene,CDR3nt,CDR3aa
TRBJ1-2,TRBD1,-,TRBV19,TGTGCCAGTACGGACAGGAACAATGGCTACACCTTC,CASTDRNNGYTF
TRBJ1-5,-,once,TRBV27,TGTGCCAGCAGTTTCGAGGCTGGTCACCAGCCCCAGCATTTT,CASSFEAGHQPQHF
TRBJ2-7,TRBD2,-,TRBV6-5,TGTGCCAGCAGATCTCAGCGGGACTCCTACGAGCAGTACTTC,CASRSQRDSYEQYF
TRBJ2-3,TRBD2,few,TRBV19,TGTGCCAGTAGTAGACTAGCGGGAGAAGGCACAGATACGCAGTATTTT,CASSRLAGEGTDTQYF
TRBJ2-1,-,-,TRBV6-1,TGTGCCAGCAGTGAAGGACAGCCCCCCTCCTACAATGAGCAGTTCTTC,CASSEGQPPSYNEQFF
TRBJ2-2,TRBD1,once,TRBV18,TGTGCCAGCTCCTCCCCAGCCGGGACAGGGCTCACCGGGGAGCTGTTTTTT,CASSSPAGTGLTGELFF
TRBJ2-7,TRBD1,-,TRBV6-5,TGTGCCACCACGACAGGGATCAGCTACGAGCAGTACTTC,CATTTGISYEQYF
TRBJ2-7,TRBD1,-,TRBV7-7,TGTGCTAGCAGCCCAGACAGGGTCGGCGAGCAGTACTTC,CASSPDRVGEQYF
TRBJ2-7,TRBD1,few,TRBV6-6,TGTGCCAGCAATCCGACAGGGATGGAGTCCGAGCAGTACTTC,CASNPTGMESEQYF
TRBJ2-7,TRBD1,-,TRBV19,TGTGCCAGTACCGGGACAGGGGGCACACAGTACTTC,CASTGTGGTQYF
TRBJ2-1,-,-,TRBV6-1,TGTGCCAGCCGCTTTAGGAGCTACAATGAGCAGTTCTTC,CASRFRSYNEQFF
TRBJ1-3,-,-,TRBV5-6,TGTGCCAGCAGTCGCGTACCCCCGGTGGGAAACACCATATATTTT,CASSRVPPVGNTIYF
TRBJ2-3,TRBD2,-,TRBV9,TGTGCCAGCAGCGTAGTAGCGGGGTTGGCAGATACGCAGTATTTT,CASSVVAGLADTQYF
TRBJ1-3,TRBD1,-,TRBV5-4,TGTGCCAGCAGCCTCAGGACAGGGGCGGGTGGAAACACCATATATTTT,CASSLRTGAGGNTIYF
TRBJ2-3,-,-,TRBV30,TGTGCCTGGGCCCTTTCTGGGGGGGGCGGAGATACGCAGTATTTT,CAWALSGGGGDTQYF
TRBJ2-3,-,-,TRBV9,TGTGCCAGCAGCGTAGCTAGCGCTTACACAGATACGCAGTATTTT,CASSVASAYTDTQYF
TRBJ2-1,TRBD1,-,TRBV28,TGTGCCAGCAGTTTAGAGGGGGCTACCATCAATGAGCAGTTCTTC,CASSLEGATINEQFF
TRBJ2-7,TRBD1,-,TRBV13,TGTGCCAGCAGCTTCGCCGGGACAGGGAGCTCCTACGAGCAGTACTTC,CASSFAGTGSSYEQYF
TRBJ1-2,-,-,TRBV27,TGTGCCAGCAGGGACAATAACTATGGCTACACCTTC,CASRDNNYGYTF
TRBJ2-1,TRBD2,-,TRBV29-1,TGCAGCGTTGCTGCTAGCGGGACGTCTGTCAATGAGCAGTTCTTC,CSVAASGTSVNEQFF
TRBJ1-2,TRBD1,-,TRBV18,TGTGCCAGCTCACCAGGGACAGGGGAGCGAAGCTATGGCTACACCTTC,CASSPGTGERSYGYTF
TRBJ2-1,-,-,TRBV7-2,TGTGCCAGCAGCTTAACGGGCGGGATCTACAATGAGCAGTTCTTC,CASSLTGGIYNEQFF
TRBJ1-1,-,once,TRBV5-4,TGTGCCAGCAGCTCGGGGGTGGACACTGAAGCTTTCTTT,CASSSGVDTEAFF
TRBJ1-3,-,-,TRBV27,TGTGCCAGCAGCCCAGCAGGGCTTGGAAACACCATATATTTT,CASSPAGLGNTIYF
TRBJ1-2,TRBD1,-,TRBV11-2,TGTGCCAGCAGCCCATCCCCCAATTGGACAGGGCCGAACTATGGCTACACCTTC,CASSPSPNWTGPNYGYTF
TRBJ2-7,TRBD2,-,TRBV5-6,TGTGCCAGCAGCCCAGGACTAGCGGGCTCCTACGAGCAGTACTTC,CASSPGLAGSYEQYF
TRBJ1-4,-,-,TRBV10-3,TGTGCCATCAGTGAGGTCCCGGAAAAACTGTTTTTT,CAISEVPEKLFF
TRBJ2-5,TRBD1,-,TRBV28,TGTGCCAGCAGTTTTCTGCTACAGGGGGCCTCCCAAGAGACCCAGTACTTC,CASSFLLQGASQETQYF
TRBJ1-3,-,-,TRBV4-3,TGCGCCAGCAGCCAAGAGAGGTGGTCTGGAAACACCATATATTTT,CASSQERWSGNTIYF
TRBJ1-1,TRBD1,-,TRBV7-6,TGTGCCAGCAGCGACGGACAGGGTTGGACTGAAGCTTTCTTT,CASSDGQGWTEAFF
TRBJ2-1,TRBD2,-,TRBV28,TGTGCCAGCAGTTCCCTGGCTAGCGGTTCCTACAATGAGCAGTTCTTC,CASSSLASGSYNEQFF
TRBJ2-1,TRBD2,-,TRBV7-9,TGTGCCAGCAGCGACCCGGCGGGGGGGATCAATGAGCAGTTCTTC,CASSDPAGGINEQFF
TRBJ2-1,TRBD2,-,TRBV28,TGTGCCTTTGGGGGACTAGTGGGGGTAAATGAGCAGTTCTTC,CAFGGLVGVNEQFF
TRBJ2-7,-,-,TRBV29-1,TGCAGCGTTGTGGGGGACTTCTACGAGCAGTACTTC,CSVVGDFYEQYF
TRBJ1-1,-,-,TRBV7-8,TGTGCCAGCAGCTTAGAGGGGTCCTTGAACACTGAAGCTTTCTTT,CASSLEGSLNTEAFF
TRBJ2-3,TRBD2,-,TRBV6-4,TGTGCCAGCAGTGAGACTAGCGGGGGATCCATAGATACGCAGTATTTT,CASSETSGGSIDTQYF
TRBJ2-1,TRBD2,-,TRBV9,TGTGCCAGCAGCGTAGTAGCGGGAGTGGGCTACAATGAGCAGTTCTTC,CASSVVAGVGYNEQFF
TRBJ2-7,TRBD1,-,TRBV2,TGTGCCAGCAACGGGGCAGGGGGTTCCTACGAGCAGTACTTC,CASNGAGGSYEQYF
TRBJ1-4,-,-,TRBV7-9,TGTGCCAGCAGCCTGGGGGCCGGGTTTGGTGAAAAACTGTTTTTT,CASSLGAGFGEKLFF
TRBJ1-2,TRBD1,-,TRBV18,TGTGCCAGCTCACCACGGGGCCCGGACAGGGTCAATTATGGCTACACCTTC,CASSPRGPDRVNYGYTF
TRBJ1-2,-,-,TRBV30,TGTTCATCAGACGCCCTTCGAGGGAGTGGCTACACCTTC,CSSDALRGSGYTF
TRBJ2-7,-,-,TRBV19,TGTGCCAGTAGTGCCCTTGGCGGGACCAACTACGAGCAGTACTTC,CASSALGGTNYEQYF
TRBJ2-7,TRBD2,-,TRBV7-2,TGTGCCAGCAGCTCTACTAGCGGGACCTACGAGCAGTACTTC,CASSSTSGTYEQYF
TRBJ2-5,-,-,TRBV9,TGTGCCAGCAGCGTAGACCACGGAGGGACCCAGTACTTC,CASSVDHGGTQYF
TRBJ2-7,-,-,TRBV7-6,TGTGCCAGCAGCTTAGTACTAGCCGCTGACGAGCAGTACTTC,CASSLVLAADEQYF
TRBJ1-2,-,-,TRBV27,TGTGCCAGCAGTTTATCTGACAGTAGACGAAACTATGGCTACACCTTC,CASSLSDSRRNYGYTF
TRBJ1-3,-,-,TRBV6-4,TGTGCCAGCAGTGCTAATCAACAGGGACGGGGAAACACCATATATTTT,CASSANQQGRGNTIYF
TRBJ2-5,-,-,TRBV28,TGTGCCAGCAGTTTGACGACACAGGAGACCCAGTACTTC,CASSLTTQETQYF
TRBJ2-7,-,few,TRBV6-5,TGTGCCAGCAGGGGCCATCTGGGCGAGCAGTACTTC,CASRGHLGEQYF
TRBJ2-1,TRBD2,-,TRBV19,TGTGCCAGTAGTCCCCAGGGACTAGCGGGAGGGAACAATGAGCAGTTCTTC,CASSPQGLAGGNNEQFF
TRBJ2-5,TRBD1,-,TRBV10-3,TGTGCCATCAGTGAGTACTTACAGGGGTTACAAGAGACCCAGTACTTC,CAISEYLQGLQETQYF
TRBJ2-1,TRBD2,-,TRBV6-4,TGTGCCAGCAGTTCAACTAGCGGGAGCACCTCCTACAATGAGCAGTTCTTC,CASSSTSGSTSYNEQFF
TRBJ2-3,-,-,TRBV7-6,TGTGCCAGCAGCTTAGGTAGTAGCGGCTCCGATACGCAGTATTTT,CASSLGSSGSDTQYF